This record concerns one T cell receptor (beta chain) sequence. Its antigen target is currently unknown. No quality values exist for individual bases; no much larger clone is one base distant. The first patient joined ICON in early 2016, and enrollment wrapped up when the last patient was enrolled in late 2018. A subcohort of some 75 patients provided fresh tumor and matched uninvolved tissue for in-depth immune analyses, with TCR sequencing among those analyses. TCR sequencing was performed on DNA isolated from bulk tissue, without cell sorting. The T-cell fraction in tumor and uninvolved lung tissue was obtained from TCR sequencing using the immunoSEQ assay. The study's processing was this. To analyze survival, patients were divided into a high T-cell fraction group (upper tertile) and a low T-cell fraction group (lower two tertiles), and the two groups were compared using a log-rank test. A signed-rank test was used to test differences in T-cell fraction between paired tumor and uninvolved lung samples. The clones in this table, taken by TCRdb from immuneACCESS, are in-frame only. Not every clone is retained; where verified, under half of the shortfall comes from an unresolved V gene, and the cause of the rest is unknown. Clone size and the V and J calls come from that table; the DNA yielded D and trimming. The table for this sample lists over 10,000 clones; about four fifths of them were counted only once. In total, the top ten clones hold 4% to 5% of the sample.

This entry belongs to a study of tumor-infiltrating lymphocytes in localized non-small cell lung cancer (dated by TCRdb to the early 2020s). Background for the entire study: Several histologies were represented in the cohort, which also included both smokers and never-smokers as well as patients whose samples were collected after neoadjuvant chemotherapy. The same patients underwent several integrated assays, with TCR sequencing performed together with flow cytometry, multiplex immunofluorescence, RNA-seq, exome sequencing and proteomics. A total of under 65 patients were part of the paired comparison of immunoSEQ T-cell fraction between tumor and uninvolved lung. Each patient contributed resected tumor tissue and uninvolved lung tissue from the same patient, described as non-adjacent to the tumor. In total, the ICON cohort was made up of over a hundred surgical patients who had localized non-small cell lung cancer and whose tumors were resected. General study outcomes and caveats: Higher T cell infiltration in tumors than in uninvolved lung tissue was supported by TCRbeta sequencing, consistent with immunofluorescence CD3 counts. TCR-derived T-cell fraction did not differ between the flow cytometry-defined immunotypes IM1 (good prognosis) and IM2 (poor prognosis). Recurrence-free survival showed no association with tumor T-cell fraction measured by TCR sequencing (p = 0.61). Because different assays used different pieces of the same tissue, intratumor heterogeneity could not be separated from technical variation. Because assay coverage varied across patients depending on available tissue quantity, TCR sequencing was performed for only a subset of the cohort.

The CDR3, from cysteine to phenylalanine, totals 12 residues. The read is trimmed to its CDR3 DNA, 36 bases read in frame from base 1. V is clipped by 4 bases and J by 4 bases, and the sequence between their germline boundaries is 7 bases long. CDR1 and CDR2 were assigned from the germline V gene as SGHTA and FQGNSA. The sequence was collected from a human donor with non-small cell lung cancer. Sequencing used lung tumor tissue. The chain is assembled from TRBV7-2 and TRBJ1-1; the best D guess is TRBD1, with 5 bases matching. CDR3 protein: CASSSRGTEAFF. The sequence in DNA is TGTGCCAGCAGCTCGAGGGGCACTGAAGCTTTCTTT.